This is a list of T cell receptor beta chains from one sample in a study of blood T cell repertoires in COVID-19. Method: immunoSEQ multiplex PCR; TCRdb's copy keeps in-frame clones and lacks some. The sample carries 150,000 or so clones, about 85% recorded once. Sequenced: peripheral blood. The receptor set was obtained from a woman in her seventies with COVID-19, enrolled during active disease. Both conserved end residues are part of each CDR3. D genes are given only for firm matches. Part of the rows lack a size; the others show once, few, many or a class for expanded clones.

d_gene: .; v_gene: TRBV6-5; len: 11; abundance: .; j_gene: TRBJ2-7; CDR3nt: TGTGCCAGCTCAAGAGGGTACGAGCAGTACTTC; CDR3aa: CASSRGYEQYF
d_gene: TRBD1; v_gene: TRBV3-1/TRBV3-2; len: 15; abundance: .; j_gene: TRBJ1-4; CDR3nt: TGTGCCAGCAGCCAACAGGGACAGGGAAGTGAAAAACTGTTTTTT; CDR3aa: CASSQQGQGSEKLFF
d_gene: .; v_gene: TRBV6-1; len: 14; abundance: .; j_gene: TRBJ1-1; CDR3nt: TGTGCCAGCAGTGATCGGGGGGGTAACACTGAAGCTTTCTTT; CDR3aa: CASSDRGGNTEAFF
d_gene: .; v_gene: TRBV3-1/TRBV3-2; len: 14; abundance: few; j_gene: TRBJ2-7; CDR3nt: TGTGCCAGCAGCCAAGATCCCCCCTCGACAGGACCTGCTTTC; CDR3aa: CASSQDPPSTGPAF
d_gene: .; v_gene: TRBV20-1; len: 11; abundance: .; j_gene: TRBJ1-1; CDR3nt: TGCAGTGCTAGAGTGAAGAGGGCAGCTTTCTTT; CDR3aa: CSARVKRAAFF
d_gene: .; v_gene: TRBV4-3; len: 14; abundance: .; j_gene: TRBJ1-2; CDR3nt: TGCGCCAGCAGCCATCCCCAGGGGATGGGTGGCTACACCTTC; CDR3aa: CASSHPQGMGGYTF
d_gene: .; v_gene: TRBV2; len: 15; abundance: .; j_gene: TRBJ1-6; CDR3nt: TGTGCCAGCAGTGGAGGGCCCCCCCCGAATTCACCCCTCCACTTT; CDR3aa: CASSGGPPPNSPLHF
d_gene: .; v_gene: TRBV7-3; len: 16; abundance: .; j_gene: TRBJ2-2; CDR3nt: TGTGCCAGCAGCTTAACACGGGATACGATCGCCGGGGAGCTGTTTTTT; CDR3aa: CASSLTRDTIAGELFF
d_gene: TRBD1; v_gene: TRBV9; len: 16; abundance: .; j_gene: TRBJ1-6; CDR3nt: TGTGCCAGCAGCGTTCATCCAGGGGGCTTTAATTCACCCCTCCACTTT; CDR3aa: CASSVHPGGFNSPLHF
d_gene: TRBD1; v_gene: TRBV7-2; len: 15; abundance: .; j_gene: TRBJ2-7; CDR3nt: TGTGCCAGCAGCACGACCGGGACAGGGTATGACGAGCAGTACTTC; CDR3aa: CASSTTGTGYDEQYF